This T cell receptor beta chain was sequenced in a study of blood T cells in healthy people across ages. The wider study: About one barcoded beta molecule per two T cells came from capture by template switching. Study-wide points: A roughly linear age-dependent decrease characterized TCR beta diversity per million T cells. Naive and antigen-experienced cells were not separated, limiting conclusive comparison.

This clonotype was picked up a small number of times. Its antigen remains unidentified. PCR was performed a second time for roughly 7 to 11 cycles using a sample-barcoded 5' primer and a J-beta primer mix. CDR3-containing paired-end reads numbering at least 3 million came from each sample. TCRdb ran MiXCR on the 5' RACE reads and lists one entry per CDR3 protein. The sample holds 590,000 or so distinct CDR3 sequences, roughly 31% seen once. The CDR3 consists of 15 residues. J lost 10 bases, V lost 5 bases, and 9 bases had no gene match. The V gene's germline CDR1 is PRHDT and CDR2 FYEKMQ (reference sequence).

The source of this sequence is a woman of 80 years or more in good health. Sequenced: blood. The gene calls are TRBV13 and TRBJ1-6; 9 bases align to TRBD1. The DNA for the CDR3 is TGTGCCAGCAGCCCGGACAGGGGTGAGTCGTCACCCCTCCACTTT. Amino acid sequence: CASSPDRGESSPLHF.